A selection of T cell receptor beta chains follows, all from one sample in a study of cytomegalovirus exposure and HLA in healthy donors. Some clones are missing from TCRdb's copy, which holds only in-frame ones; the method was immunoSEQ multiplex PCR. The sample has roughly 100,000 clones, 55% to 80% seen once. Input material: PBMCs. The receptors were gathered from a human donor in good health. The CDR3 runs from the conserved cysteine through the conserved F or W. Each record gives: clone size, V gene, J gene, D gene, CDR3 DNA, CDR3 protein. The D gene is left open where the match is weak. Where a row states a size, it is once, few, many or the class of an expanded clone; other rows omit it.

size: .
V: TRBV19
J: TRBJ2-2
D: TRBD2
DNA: TGTGCCAGTTGTTTTTTGTGGAGCGGGGTAAACACCGGGGAGCTGTTTTTT
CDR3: CASCFLWSGVNTGELFF

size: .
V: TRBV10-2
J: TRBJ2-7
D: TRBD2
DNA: TGCGCCAGCAGCATCCTGAGTAGCGGGATCAACGAGCAGTACTTC
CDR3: CASSILSSGINEQYF

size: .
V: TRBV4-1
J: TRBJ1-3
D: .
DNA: TGCGCCAGCAGCCGAGGGAGGGACTCTGGCTCTGGAAACACCATATATTTT
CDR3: CASSRGRDSGSGNTIYF

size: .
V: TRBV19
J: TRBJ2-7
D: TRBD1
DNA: TGTGCCAGTAGTGCAGGGACAGAAACCTACGAGCAGTACTTC
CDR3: CASSAGTETYEQYF

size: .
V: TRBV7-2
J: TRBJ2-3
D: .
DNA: TGTGCCAGCAGCTTAGGACTGGGCACAGATACGCAGTATTTT
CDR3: CASSLGLGTDTQYF

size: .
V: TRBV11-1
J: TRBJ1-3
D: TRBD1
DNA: TGTGCCAGCAGCGTAACAGGGGTTACTGGAAACACCATATATTTT
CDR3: CASSVTGVTGNTIYF

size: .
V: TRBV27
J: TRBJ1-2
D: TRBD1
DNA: TGTGCCAGCACCACTTACCGGGACAGGGGTTATTATGGCTACACCTTC
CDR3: CASTTYRDRGYYGYTF

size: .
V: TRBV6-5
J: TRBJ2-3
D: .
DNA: TGTGCCAGCAGTTGGGGGTGGGGAGGAGGCTCAGATACGCAGTATTTT
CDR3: CASSWGWGGGSDTQYF

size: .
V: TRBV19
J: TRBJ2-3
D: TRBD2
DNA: TGTGCCAGTAGTCCCCGACTAGCGGGACAGGGAGATACGCAGTATTTT
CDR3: CASSPRLAGQGDTQYF

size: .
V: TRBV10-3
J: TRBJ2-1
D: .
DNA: TGTGCCATCAGTGACTTGGGGCTACCCCGCAATGAGCAGTTCTTC
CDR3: CAISDLGLPRNEQFF

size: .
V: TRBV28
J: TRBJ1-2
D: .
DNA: TGTGCCAGCAGTTTTCAAGGGACTTCCAATGGCTACACCTTC
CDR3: CASSFQGTSNGYTF

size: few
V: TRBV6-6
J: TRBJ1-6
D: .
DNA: TGTGCCAGCAAACCTACGGGACAAACCGGCTCACCCCTCCACTTT
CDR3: CASKPTGQTGSPLHF

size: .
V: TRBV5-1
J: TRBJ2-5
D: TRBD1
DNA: TGCGCCAGCAGCGTAACAGGGGCCGCCGAGACCCAGTACTTC
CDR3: CASSVTGAAETQYF

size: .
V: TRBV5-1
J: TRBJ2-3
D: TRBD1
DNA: TGCGCCAGCAGCATGGACTCAGGGGGCCCCACAGATACGCAGTATTTT
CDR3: CASSMDSGGPTDTQYF

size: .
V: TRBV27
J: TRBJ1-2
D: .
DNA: TGTGCCAGCAGTTTATCGAACGGAGGGTATGGCTACACCTTC
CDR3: CASSLSNGGYGYTF

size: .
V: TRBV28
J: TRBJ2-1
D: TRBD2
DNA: TGTGCCAGCAGTCCTAGCGGGAGTAGTCCCTACAATGAGCAGTTCTTC
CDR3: CASSPSGSSPYNEQFF

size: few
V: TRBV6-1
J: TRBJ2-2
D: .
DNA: TGTGCCAGCAGTGAAGGCGGTCTGAACACCGGGGAGCTGTTTTTT
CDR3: CASSEGGLNTGELFF

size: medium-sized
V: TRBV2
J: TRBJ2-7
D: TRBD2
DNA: TGTGCCAGCAGTGAATTTAGCGGGAGAGGTACGCCCTACGAGCAGTACTTC
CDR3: CASSEFSGRGTPYEQYF

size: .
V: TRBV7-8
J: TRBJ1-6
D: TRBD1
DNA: TGTGCCAGCAGCGGGACAGGGGTTAATTCACCCCTCCACTTT
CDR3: CASSGTGVNSPLHF

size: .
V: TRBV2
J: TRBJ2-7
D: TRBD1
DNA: TGTGCCAGCAGTTTGCAGGGGGCGCGTATAGACGAGCAGTACTTC
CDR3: CASSLQGARIDEQYF

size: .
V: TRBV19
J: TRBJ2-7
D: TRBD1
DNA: TGTGCCAGTAGTATAGCCCGGACAGGCGAGCAGTACTTC
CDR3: CASSIARTGEQYF

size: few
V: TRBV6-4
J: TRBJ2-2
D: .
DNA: TGTGCCACTAAAGAACAGTCAGGGACCGGGGAGCTGTTTTTT
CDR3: CATKEQSGTGELFF

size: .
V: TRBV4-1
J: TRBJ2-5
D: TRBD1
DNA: TGCGCCAGCAGCCAAGATAGGGGCCTCGGAACAGGGGGGCCGGGAGAGACCCAGTACTTC
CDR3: CASSQDRGLGTGGPGETQYF

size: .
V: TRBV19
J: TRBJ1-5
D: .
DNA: TGTGCCAGTAGGCGGGACCGATATAGCAATCAGCCCCAGCATTTT
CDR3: CASRRDRYSNQPQHF

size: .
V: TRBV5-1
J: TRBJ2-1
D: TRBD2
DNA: TGCGCCAGCAGCTTGGTTTCTAGCGGGACTCAAAGCTCCTACAATGAGCAGTTCTTC
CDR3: CASSLVSSGTQSSYNEQFF

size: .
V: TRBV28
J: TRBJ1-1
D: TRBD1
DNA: TGTGCCAGCAGGCCGCGGGACAGAAACACTGAAGCTTTCTTT
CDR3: CASRPRDRNTEAFF

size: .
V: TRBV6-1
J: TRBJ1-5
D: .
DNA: TGTGCCAGCAGTGAACGGCCAGGGGGCAATCAGCCCCAGCATTTT
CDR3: CASSERPGGNQPQHF

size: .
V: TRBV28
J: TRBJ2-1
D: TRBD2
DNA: TGTGCCAGCAGTCGGCATGGGACTAGCGCGTACAATGAGCAGTTCTTC
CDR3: CASSRHGTSAYNEQFF

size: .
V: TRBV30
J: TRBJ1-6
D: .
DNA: TGTGCCTGTAAGAGGGGGAATTCACCCCTCCACTTT
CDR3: CACKRGNSPLHF

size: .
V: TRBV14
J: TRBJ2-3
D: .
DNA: TGTGCCAGCAGCCAAGATTTGGGGGGGCCAGATACGCAGTATTTT
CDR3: CASSQDLGGPDTQYF

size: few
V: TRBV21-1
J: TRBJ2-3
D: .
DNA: TGTGCCAGCAGCGCCCTAGCGGAGCTAGATACGCAGTATTTT
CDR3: CASSALAELDTQYF

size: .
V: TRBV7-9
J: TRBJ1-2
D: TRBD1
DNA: TGTGCCAGCAGCAGGGACAGGGGGCCTGGCTACACCTTC
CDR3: CASSRDRGPGYTF

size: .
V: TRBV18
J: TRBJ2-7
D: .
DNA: TGTGCCAGCTCACCATCTAGGGACTCGTACGAGCAGTACTTC
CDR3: CASSPSRDSYEQYF

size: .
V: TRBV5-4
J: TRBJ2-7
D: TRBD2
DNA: TGTGCCAGCAGCCAGGGACTAGCGGGCTCCTACGAGCAGTACTTC
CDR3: CASSQGLAGSYEQYF

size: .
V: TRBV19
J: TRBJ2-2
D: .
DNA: TGTGCCAGTAGTAAGCGGTCGAACACCGGGGAGCTGTTTTTT
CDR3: CASSKRSNTGELFF

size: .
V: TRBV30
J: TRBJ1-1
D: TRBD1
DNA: TGTGCCTGGAGTGATCGGACAGGGATGAGATACACTGAAGCTTTCTTT
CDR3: CAWSDRTGMRYTEAFF

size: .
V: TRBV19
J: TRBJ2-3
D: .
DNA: TGTGCCAGTAGTATGAGTGGGAGGAATCTAGATACGCAGTATTTT
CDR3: CASSMSGRNLDTQYF

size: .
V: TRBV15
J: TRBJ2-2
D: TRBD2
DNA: TGTGCCACCAGCATCGGGACTACTACCGGGGAGCTGTTTTTT
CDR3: CATSIGTTTGELFF

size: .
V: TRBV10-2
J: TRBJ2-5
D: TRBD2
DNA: TGCGCCAGCAGTGAGTTCGCGGGAGGCCAAGAGACCCAGTACTTC
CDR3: CASSEFAGGQETQYF

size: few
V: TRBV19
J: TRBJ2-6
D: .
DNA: TGTGCCAGTAGTATGTTTAGGGGGACACTAAAAAGCTCTGGGGCCAACGTCCTGACTTTC
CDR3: CASSMFRGTLKSSGANVLTF

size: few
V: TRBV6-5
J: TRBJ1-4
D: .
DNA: TGTGCCAGCAGTTACGGGCCCGACGGAGAAAAACTGTTTTTT
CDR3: CASSYGPDGEKLFF